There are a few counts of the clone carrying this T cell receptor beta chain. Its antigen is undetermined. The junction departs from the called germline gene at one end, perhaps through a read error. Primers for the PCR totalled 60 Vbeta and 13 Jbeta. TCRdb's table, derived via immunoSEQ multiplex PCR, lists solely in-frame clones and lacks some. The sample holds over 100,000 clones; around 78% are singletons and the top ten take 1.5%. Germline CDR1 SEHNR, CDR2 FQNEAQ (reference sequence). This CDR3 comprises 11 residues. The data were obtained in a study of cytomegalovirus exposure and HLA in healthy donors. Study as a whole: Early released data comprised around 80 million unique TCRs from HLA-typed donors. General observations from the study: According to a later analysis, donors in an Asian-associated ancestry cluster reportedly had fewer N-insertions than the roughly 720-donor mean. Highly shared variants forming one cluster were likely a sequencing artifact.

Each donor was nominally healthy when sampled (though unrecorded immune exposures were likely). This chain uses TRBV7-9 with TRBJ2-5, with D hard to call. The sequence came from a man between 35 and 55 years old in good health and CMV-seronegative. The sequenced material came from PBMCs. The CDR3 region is CSSSREETQYF. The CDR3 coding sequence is TGTTCCAGCAGCCGAGAAGAGACCCAGTACTTC.